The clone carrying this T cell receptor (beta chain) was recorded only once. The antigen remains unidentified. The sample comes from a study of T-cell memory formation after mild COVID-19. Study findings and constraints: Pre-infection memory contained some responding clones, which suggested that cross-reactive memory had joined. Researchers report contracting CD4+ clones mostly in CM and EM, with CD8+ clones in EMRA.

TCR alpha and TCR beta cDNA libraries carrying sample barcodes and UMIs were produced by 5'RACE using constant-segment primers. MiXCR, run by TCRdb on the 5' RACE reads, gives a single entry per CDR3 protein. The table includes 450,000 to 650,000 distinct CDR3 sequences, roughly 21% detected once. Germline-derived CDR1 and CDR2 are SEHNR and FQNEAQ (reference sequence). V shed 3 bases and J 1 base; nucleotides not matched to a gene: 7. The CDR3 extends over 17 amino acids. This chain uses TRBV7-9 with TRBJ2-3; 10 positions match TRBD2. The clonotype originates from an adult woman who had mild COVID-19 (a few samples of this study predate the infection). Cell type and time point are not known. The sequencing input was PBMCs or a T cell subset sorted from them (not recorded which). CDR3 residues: CASSFAGGTSGTDTQYF. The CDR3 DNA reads TGTGCCAGCAGCTTCGCGGGAGGGACTAGCGGCACAGATACGCAGTATTTT.